The present T cell receptor beta chain was sequenced within a study of T cell repertoires in cytomegalovirus infection. For the study at large: HLA-B-restricted CMV epitopes that are well studied were used alongside recently identified HLA-C-restricted ones.

CDR1 and CDR2 from the germline V gene are SEHNR and FQNEAQ (reference sequence). V lost 0 bases, J lost 8 bases, and 10 bases lay in between. The CDR3 loop spans 14 amino acids. Study-wide findings and caveats: It was HLA-C-restricted CMV-specific TCR beta clonotypes that dominated the response ex vivo. Cumulated frequencies of public TCR beta families served to identify carriers of CMV plus the relevant HLA.

A word on this clonotype: As yet, its antigen is unknown.

TCRdb ran MiXCR on the reads and lists one entry per CDR3 protein. The table lists about 350,000 distinct CDR3 sequences, about 35% of them singletons. The sample was cultured PBMCs, taken from culture after CMV antigen stimulation. This clonotype originated in a human donor in good health (CMV status not recorded). Some clones in this sample may be carry-over from other donors' samples. The chain is built from TRBV7-9 and TRBJ1-4; no firm D call. This CDR3 reads CASSLARGGEKLFF. The CDR3 DNA is TGTGCCAGCAGCTTAGCGCGGGGAGGCGAAAAACTGTTTTTT.